This TCR beta chain was observed in a study of identical twins. The donor group consisted entirely of healthy Caucasians. A template switching step contributed a universal primer site, while unique molecular identifiers were present in the cDNA. TCRdb itself ran the 5' RACE reads through MiXCR, one entry per CDR3 protein. Of some 460,000 distinct CDR3 sequences in the sample, approximately 15% were seen once. Germline-derived CDR1 and CDR2 are SNHLY and FYNNEI. Trimming shortened V by 6 bases and J by 6 bases, and 18 bases separated the two germline ends. The CDR3 loop spans 15 amino acids. These data were also filed under a second study, of yellow fever vaccine responses in identical twins. That source reports: It has been reported that, in twins, the vaccine T cell response seemed partly convergent and partly personalized.

The receptor's source is a woman aged 18-35 years in good health. This sequence joins TRBV2 and TRBJ1-5; D gene unclear. The specimen was CD4+ T cells sorted from blood. The CDR3: CASSRENGGGQPQHF. The CDR3 nucleotides are TGTGCCAGCAGCCGTGAGAATGGAGGCGGTCAGCCCCAGCATTTT.